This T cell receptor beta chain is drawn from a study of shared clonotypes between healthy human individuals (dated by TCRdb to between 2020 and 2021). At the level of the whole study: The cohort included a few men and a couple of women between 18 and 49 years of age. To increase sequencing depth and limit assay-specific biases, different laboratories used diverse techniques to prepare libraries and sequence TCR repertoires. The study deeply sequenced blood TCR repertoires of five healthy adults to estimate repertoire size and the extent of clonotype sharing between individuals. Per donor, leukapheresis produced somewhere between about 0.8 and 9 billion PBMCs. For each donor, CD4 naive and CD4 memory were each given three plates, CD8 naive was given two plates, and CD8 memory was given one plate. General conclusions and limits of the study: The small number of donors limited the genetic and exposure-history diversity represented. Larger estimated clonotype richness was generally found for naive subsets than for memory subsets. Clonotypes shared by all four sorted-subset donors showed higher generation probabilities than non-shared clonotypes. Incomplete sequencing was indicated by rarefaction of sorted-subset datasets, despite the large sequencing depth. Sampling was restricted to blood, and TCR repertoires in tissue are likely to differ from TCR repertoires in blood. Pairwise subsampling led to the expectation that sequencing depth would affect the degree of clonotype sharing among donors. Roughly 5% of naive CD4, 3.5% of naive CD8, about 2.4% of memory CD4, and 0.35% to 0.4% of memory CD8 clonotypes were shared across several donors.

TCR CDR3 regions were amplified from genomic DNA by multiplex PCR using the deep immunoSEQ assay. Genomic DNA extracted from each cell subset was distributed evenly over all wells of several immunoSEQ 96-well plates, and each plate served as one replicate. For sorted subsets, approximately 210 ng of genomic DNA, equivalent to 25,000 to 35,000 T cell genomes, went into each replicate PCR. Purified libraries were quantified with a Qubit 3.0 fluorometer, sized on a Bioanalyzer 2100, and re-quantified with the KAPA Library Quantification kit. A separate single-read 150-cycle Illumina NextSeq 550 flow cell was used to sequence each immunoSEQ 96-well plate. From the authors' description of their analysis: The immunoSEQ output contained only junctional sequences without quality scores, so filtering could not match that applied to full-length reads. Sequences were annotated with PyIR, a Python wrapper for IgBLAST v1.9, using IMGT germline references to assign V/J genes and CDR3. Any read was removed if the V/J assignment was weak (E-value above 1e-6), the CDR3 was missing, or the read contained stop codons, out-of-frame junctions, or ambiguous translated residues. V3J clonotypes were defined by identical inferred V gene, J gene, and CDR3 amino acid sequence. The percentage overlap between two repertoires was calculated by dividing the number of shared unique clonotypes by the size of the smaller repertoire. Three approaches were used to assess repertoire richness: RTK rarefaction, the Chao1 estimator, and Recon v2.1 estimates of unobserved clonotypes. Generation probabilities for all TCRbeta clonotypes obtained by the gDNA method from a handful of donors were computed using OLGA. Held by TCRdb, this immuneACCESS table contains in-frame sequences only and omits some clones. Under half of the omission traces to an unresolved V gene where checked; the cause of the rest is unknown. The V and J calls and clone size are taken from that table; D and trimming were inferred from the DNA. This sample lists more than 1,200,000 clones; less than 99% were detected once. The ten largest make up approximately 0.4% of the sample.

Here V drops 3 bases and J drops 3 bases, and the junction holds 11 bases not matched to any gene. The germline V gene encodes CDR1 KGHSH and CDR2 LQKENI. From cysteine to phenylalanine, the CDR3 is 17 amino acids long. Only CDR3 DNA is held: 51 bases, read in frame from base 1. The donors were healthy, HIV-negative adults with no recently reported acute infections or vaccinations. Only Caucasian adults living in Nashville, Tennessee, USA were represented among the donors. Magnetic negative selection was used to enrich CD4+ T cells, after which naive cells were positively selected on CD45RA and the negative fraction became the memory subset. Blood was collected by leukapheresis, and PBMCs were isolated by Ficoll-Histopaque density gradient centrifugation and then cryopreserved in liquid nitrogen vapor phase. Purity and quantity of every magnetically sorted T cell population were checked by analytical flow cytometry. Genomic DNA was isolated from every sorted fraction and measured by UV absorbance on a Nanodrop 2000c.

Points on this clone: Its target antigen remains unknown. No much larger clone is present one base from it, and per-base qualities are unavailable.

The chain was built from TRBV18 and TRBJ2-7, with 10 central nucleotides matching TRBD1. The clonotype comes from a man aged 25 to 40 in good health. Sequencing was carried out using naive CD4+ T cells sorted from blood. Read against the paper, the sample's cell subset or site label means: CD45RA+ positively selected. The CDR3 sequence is CASSPLSIRDRGYEQYF. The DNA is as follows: TGTGCCAGCTCACCCCTCTCTATCCGGGACAGGGGCTACGAGCAGTACTTC.